This T cell receptor (beta chain) was sequenced for a study of blood T cell repertoires in COVID-19. Study information: Acute and convalescent COVID-19 samples came from the United States, Italy and Spain.

The age range of participants was about 18 to 100 years, with residence in about 25 US areas. Per the original methods: Reference gene primer amplification gave nucleated cell count estimates. Method: immunoSEQ multiplex PCR; TCRdb's copy keeps in-frame clones and lacks some. For V, J and clone size, that table is used; D and trimming come from the DNA. The table lists 200,000 to 300,000 clones, under 90% of them singletons. The source is a woman in her thirties or forties who had been exposed to COVID-19. Sequenced sample: PBMCs or T cells enriched from blood (not recorded which).

The CDR3 region has the DNA TGCGCCAGCAGCTCACAGGGACCCACCGGGGAGCTGTTTTTT. Protein product: CASSSQGPTGELFF. The chain employs TRBV5-1 and TRBJ2-2; D perhaps matches TRBD1 (6 bases). Germline V gene lookup returns CDR1 SGHRS and CDR2 YFSETQ. This CDR3 comprises 14 residues. The V and J ends lost 3 bases and 4 bases respectively, with 10 bases between them.